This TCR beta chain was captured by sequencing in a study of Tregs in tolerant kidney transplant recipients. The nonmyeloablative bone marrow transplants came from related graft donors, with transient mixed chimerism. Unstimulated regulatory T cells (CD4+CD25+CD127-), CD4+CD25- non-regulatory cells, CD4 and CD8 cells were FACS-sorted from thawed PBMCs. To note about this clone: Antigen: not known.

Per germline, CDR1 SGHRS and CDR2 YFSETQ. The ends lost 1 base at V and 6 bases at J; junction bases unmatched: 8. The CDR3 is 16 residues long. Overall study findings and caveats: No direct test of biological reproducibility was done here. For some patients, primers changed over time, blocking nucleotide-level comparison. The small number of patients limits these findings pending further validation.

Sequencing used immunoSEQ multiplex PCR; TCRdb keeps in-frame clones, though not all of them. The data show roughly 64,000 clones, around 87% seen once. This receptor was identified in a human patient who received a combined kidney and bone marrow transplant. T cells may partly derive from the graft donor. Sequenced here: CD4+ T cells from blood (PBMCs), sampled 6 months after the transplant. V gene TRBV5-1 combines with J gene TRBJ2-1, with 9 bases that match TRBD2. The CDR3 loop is CASSLLLAGEGNEQFF. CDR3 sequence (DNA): TGCGCCAGCAGCTTGTTGTTAGCGGGAGAGGGCAATGAGCAGTTCTTC.